These 17 T cell receptor beta chains originate from one sample sequenced in a study of cytomegalovirus exposure and HLA in healthy donors. PCR amplification relied on 60 Vbeta primers (plus 13 Jbeta primers). Assay: immunoSEQ multiplex PCR; the TCRdb copy retains only in-frame clones and omits some. This sample carries around 70,000 clones, with around 1.6% going to the ten biggest clones. The sample comprised PBMCs. These receptors all come from a woman in her twenties or thirties in good health and CMV-seronegative.

V and J are TRBV18 and TRBJ1-3, with 7 bases that match TRBD1. Losses at the gene ends were 5 bases for V and 0 bases for J; bases not matched to a gene: 4. The length of the CDR3 is 15 residues. In germline, CDR1 is KGHSH, CDR2 LQKENI. The CDR3 reads CASSTGQSSGNTIYF. The CDR3 region has the DNA TGTGCCAGCTCAACGGGACAGAGCTCTGGAAACACCATATATTTT.

A word on this clone: The same CDR3 also results from other DNA sequences found in this sample. The gene calls are TRBV19 and TRBJ2-3; tentatively, D is TRBD1 (6 bases). From germline, CDR1 is LNHDA and CDR2 SQIVND (reference sequence). The CDR3 is 15 residues long. V gave up 5 bases and J gave up 2 bases, with 14 bases separating them. The CDR3 DNA reads as TGTGCCAGTAGTGCGACAGGACAAAACACAGATACGCAGTATTTT. It codes for CASSATGQNTDTQYF.

The chain uses TRBV5-1 and TRBJ1-5; TRBD1 matches at 9 bases. The length of the CDR3 is 14 residues. The germline V gene has CDR1 SGHRS and CDR2 YFSETQ. The ends lost 2 bases at V and 5 bases at J; junction bases unmatched: 2. The CDR3 spells CASSLWTGDQPQHF. In DNA, the CDR3 is TGCGCCAGCAGCTTATGGACAGGGGATCAGCCCCAGCATTTT.

CDR3 in DNA: TGTGCCAGCTCACCCCCGATCACAGAAGGCCCTACGAAGCAGTACTTC. Residues: CASSPPITEGPTKQYF. This chain uses TRBV18 with TRBJ2-7; D not certain. V shed 3 bases and J shed 8 bases, with 23 bases lying between them. The CDR3 is made up of 16 amino acids. Germline V lookup: CDR1 KGHSH, CDR2 LQKENI.

The gene calls are TRBV6-5 and TRBJ1-2; 8 bases fit TRBD1. CDR1 is MNHEY and CDR2 is SVGAGI in the germline V gene. This CDR3 spans 13 amino acids. V shed 6 bases and J 5 bases; nucleotides not matched to a gene: 5. The CDR3 loop is CASRRGQAYGYTF. CDR3 DNA: TGTGCCAGCAGGCGGGGACAGGCATATGGCTACACCTTC.

The genes are TRBV12-2 and TRBJ1-6. TRBV12-2 is a known pseudogene. The CDR3 runs 10 residues. CDR3 nucleotides: TGTGCAACCCCGGGGTCACCCCTCCACTTT. Translated, it gives CATPGSPLHF.

The chain employs TRBV9 and TRBJ2-1; 7 nucleotides match TRBD1. The CDR3 covers 13 residues. Germline loops: CDR1 SGDLS, CDR2 YYNGEE. The junction had 8 bases not matched to a gene; V was cut back by 3 bases and J by 11 bases. The CDR3 DNA reads as TGTGCCAGCAGCGCCACAGGGGTAGGGAAGCAGTTCTTC. This gives the protein CASSATGVGKQFF.

The V and J genes are TRBV10-3 and TRBJ2-3; TRBD2 matches 7 bases. CDR1 ENHRY and CDR2 SYGVKD come from the germline V gene. The V segment lost 5 bases and the J segment 1 base; nucleotides outside the gene matches: 3. The CDR3 extends over 14 amino acids. The CDR3 nucleotides are TGTGCCATCAGTCAAAGCGGGGGCACAGATACGCAGTATTTT. Translated: CAISQSGGTDTQYF.

The chain employs TRBV7-3 and TRBJ2-7; 7 bases are a match to TRBD1. Germline V gene data show CDR1 as SGHTA and CDR2 as FQGTGA. V dropped 4 bases and J dropped 3; count of bases not matched to a gene: 3. The CDR3 has 13 amino acids. Here the CDR3 DNA reads TGTGCCAGCAGCTCGGGACAGAACTACGAGCAGTACTTC. Its protein is CASSSGQNYEQYF.

The chain is built from TRBV5-1 and TRBJ1-2; D is uncertain. The germline V and J ends were trimmed by 0 bases and 4 bases, with 10 bases remaining between them. The CDR3 is 14 residues long. Per germline, CDR1 SGHRS and CDR2 YFSETQ. The CDR3: CASSLEASSYGYTF. In DNA, the CDR3 is TGCGCCAGCAGCTTGGAGGCCTCTAGCTATGGCTACACCTTC.

The chain is built from TRBV28 and TRBJ1-5; no firm D call. The CDR3 runs 11 residues. V was cut by 6 bases and J by 9 bases, with 9 bases left in between. Germline lookup yields CDR1 MDHEN and CDR2 SYDVKM. In DNA, the CDR3 is TGTGCCAGCAGCCCCCTCGGGCCCCAGCATTTT. Translating gives CASSPLGPQHF.

The V call is TRBV5-1, the J call TRBJ1-1; no clear D. V was clipped by 0 bases and J by 1 base, with 10 bases between them. The V gene's germline CDR1 is SGHRS and CDR2 YFSETQ. The CDR3 consists of 15 residues. The CDR3 coding sequence is TGCGCCAGCAGCTTGGCCTCAACGGGGAACACTGAAGCTTTCTTT. Its translation is CASSLASTGNTEAFF. The whole variable domain, filled in from reference TRBV5-1 and TRBJ1-1, reads KAGVTQTPRYLIKTRGQQVTLSCSPISGHRSVSWYQQTPGQGLQFLFEYFSETQRNKGNFPGRFSGRQFSNSRSEMNVSTLELGDSALYLCASSLASTGNTEAFFGQGTRLTVV.

The chain combines TRBV5-1 with TRBJ2-7; D is perhaps TRBD1 (6 bases). Germline lookup yields CDR1 SGHRS and CDR2 YFSETQ. This CDR3 is 16 amino acids long. Trimming took off 5 bases at V and 2 bases at J, with 20 bases between the two ends. As DNA, the CDR3 is TGCGCCAGCAGGGTGGGGTCAACAGGGAATACCTACGAGCAGTACTTC. As protein: CASRVGSTGNTYEQYF.

The V call is TRBV4-3, the J call TRBJ1-1; tentatively, D is TRBD1 (6 bases). The CDR3 has 16 residues. Trimming took 0 bases from V and 0 from J, leaving 11 bases between them. Germline V lookup: CDR1 LGHNA, CDR2 YSLEER. In DNA form, the CDR3 reads TGCGCCAGCAGCCAAGATCCCGGACAGTTGAACACTGAAGCTTTCTTT. Its translation: CASSQDPGQLNTEAFF.

V and J are TRBV18 and TRBJ2-2, with D tentatively TRBD1 (5 bases). V lost 3 bases and J lost 3, with 8 bases in between. Germline V lookup: CDR1 KGHSH, CDR2 LQKENI. The CDR3 is made up of 14 amino acids. CDR3 sequence (DNA): TGTGCCAGCTCACCGGCACAGGACACCGGGGAGCTGTTTTTT. Translation gives CASSPAQDTGELFF.

This chain connects TRBV5-6 to TRBJ2-7; a possible D gene is TRBD1 (6 bases). Germline CDR1 and CDR2: SGHDT and YYEEEE. V lost 1 base to trimming and J lost 9 bases, with 11 bases between them. The CDR3 is 12 residues long. This chain's CDR3 is CASSLMTGWQYF. CDR3 coding DNA: TGTGCCAGCAGCTTGATGACAGGTTGGCAGTACTTC.

The chain has TRBV2 and TRBJ2-5; 8 nucleotides line up with TRBD2. In germline, CDR1 is SNHLY, CDR2 FYNNEI. V lost 7 bases, J lost 5 bases, and 3 bases stayed unmatched. CDR3 length equals 12 residues. CDR3 DNA sequence: TGTGCCAGCAAGCGGGGGCTGGAGACCCAGTACTTC. Translating it yields CASKRGLETQYF.